This T cell receptor (beta chain) was sequenced for a study of human T cells and chemical hapten exposure. Across the study: Yields of TCR per sample differed, chiefly owing to small differences in pooled library volume.

Unique molecular identifiers were linked by the library to individual cDNA molecules. In the original workflow: Samples had a median of around 100,000 TCRs, ranging roughly 20,000 to 690,600. TCRdb passed the 5' RACE reads through MiXCR, listing each CDR3 protein once. TCRdb, rather than the study authors, made the V and J calls. The sample has about 140,000 distinct CDR3 sequences, about 4% seen once; the top ten hold 1.3% to 1.5%. Ten or more counts support this clonotype. The CDR3 loop spans 16 amino acids. CDR1 and CDR2 from the germline V gene are SEHNR and FQNEAQ (reference sequence). The V segment lost 1 base and the J segment 10 bases; nucleotides outside the gene matches: 8. The authors' total RNA extraction used unfractionated whole blood.

The chain joins TRBV7-9 to TRBJ2-1, with 12 bases aligning to TRBD2. The sequence was obtained from a female donor in good health. Written as DNA, the CDR3 is TGTGCCAGCAGCTTAGGACTAGCGGGGGTCCCGGGGGAGCAGTTCTTC. Translation: CASSLGLAGVPGEQFF.